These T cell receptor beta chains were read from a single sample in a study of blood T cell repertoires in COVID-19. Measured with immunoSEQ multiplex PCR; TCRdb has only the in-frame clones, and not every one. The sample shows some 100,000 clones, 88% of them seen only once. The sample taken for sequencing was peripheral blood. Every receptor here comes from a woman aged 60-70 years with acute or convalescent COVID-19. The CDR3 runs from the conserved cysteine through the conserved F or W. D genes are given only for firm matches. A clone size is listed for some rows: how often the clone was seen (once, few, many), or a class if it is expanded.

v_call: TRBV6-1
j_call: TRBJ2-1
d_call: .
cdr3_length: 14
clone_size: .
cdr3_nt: TGTGCCAGCAGCAGACTAGTTTTTTTTTCTGAGCAGTTCTTC
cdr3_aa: CASSRLVFFSEQFF

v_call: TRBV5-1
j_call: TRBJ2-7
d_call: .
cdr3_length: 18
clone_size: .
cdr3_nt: TGCGCCAGCAGCTTGGTCTGGGACAGGTCACGGGGGGCCTACGAGCAGTACTTC
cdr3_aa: CASSLVWDRSRGAYEQYF

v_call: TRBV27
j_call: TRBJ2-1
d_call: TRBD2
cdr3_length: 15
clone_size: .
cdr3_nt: TGTGCCAGCAGTCTGACCTCGACTAGCCATGGGGAGCAGTTCTTC
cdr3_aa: CASSLTSTSHGEQFF

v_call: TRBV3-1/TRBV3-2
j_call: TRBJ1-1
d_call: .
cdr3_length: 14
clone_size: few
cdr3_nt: TGTGCCAGCAGCCAAAATTCAGGGAACACTGAAGCTTTCTTT
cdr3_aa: CASSQNSGNTEAFF

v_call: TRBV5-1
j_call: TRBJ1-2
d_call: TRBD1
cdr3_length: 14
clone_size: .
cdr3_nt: TGCGCCAGCAGCCCTCCGGGACAGGGTGCTGGCTACACCTTC
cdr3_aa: CASSPPGQGAGYTF

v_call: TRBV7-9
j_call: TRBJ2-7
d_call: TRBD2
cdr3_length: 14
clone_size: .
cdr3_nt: TGTGCCAGCAGCCCACTAGCGGGAGACAACGAGCAGTACTTC
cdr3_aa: CASSPLAGDNEQYF

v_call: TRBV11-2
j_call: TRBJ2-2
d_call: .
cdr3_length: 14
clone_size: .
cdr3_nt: TGTGCCAGCAGGGGACTCCATCACACCGGGGAGCTGTTTTTT
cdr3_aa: CASRGLHHTGELFF

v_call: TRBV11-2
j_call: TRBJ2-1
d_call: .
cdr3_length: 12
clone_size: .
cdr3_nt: TGTGCCAGCAGCGCTGATCGGGGTGAGCAGTTCTTC
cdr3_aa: CASSADRGEQFF

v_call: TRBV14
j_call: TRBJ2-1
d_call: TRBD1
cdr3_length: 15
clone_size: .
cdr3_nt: TGTGCCAGCAGCCGATCCGGGACAGGGGGCAATGAGCAGTTCTTC
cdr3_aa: CASSRSGTGGNEQFF

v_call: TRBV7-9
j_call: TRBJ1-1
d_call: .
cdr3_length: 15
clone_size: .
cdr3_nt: TGTGCCAGCAGCTTCCCGTCCGGGGGAACGACTGAAGCTTTCTTT
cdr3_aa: CASSFPSGGTTEAFF

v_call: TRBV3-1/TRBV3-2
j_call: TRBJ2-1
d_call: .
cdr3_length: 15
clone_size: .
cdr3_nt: TGTGCCAGCAGCCAGCCAAAGAGCTCCTACAATGAGCAGTTCTTC
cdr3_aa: CASSQPKSSYNEQFF

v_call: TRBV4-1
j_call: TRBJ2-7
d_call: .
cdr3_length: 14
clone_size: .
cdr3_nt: TGCGCCAGCAGCCAAGTTGTAGCGTCATACGAGCAGTACTTC
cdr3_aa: CASSQVVASYEQYF

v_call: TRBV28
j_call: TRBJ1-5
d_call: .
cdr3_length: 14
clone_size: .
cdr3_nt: TGTGCCAGCAGCCCAGGAGGAGTAGATCAGCCCCAGCATTTT
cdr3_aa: CASSPGGVDQPQHF

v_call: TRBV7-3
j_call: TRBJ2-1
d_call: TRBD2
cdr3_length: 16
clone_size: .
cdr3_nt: TGTGCCAGCAGGGCCTCACTAGCGGGAGGATACAATGAGCAGTTCTTC
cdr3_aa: CASRASLAGGYNEQFF

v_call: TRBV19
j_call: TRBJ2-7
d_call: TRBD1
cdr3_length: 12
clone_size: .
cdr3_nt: TGTGCCAGTAGTACCGACAGGGGAGAGCAGTACTTC
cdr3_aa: CASSTDRGEQYF

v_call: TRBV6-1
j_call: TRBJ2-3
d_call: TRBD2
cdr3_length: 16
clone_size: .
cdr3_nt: TGTGCCAGCAGTGGGGCTAGCGGGAGGGGCCCAGATACGCAGTATTTT
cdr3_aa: CASSGASGRGPDTQYF

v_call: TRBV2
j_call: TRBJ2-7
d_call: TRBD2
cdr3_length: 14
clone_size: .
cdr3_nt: TGTGCCAGCAATATAGCGGGAGTTAACTACGAGCAGTACTTC
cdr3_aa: CASNIAGVNYEQYF

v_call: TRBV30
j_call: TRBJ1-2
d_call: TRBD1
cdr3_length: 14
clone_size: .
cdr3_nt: TGTGCCTGGAGTCCCGGGACAGGGGGTGGTGGCTACACCTTC
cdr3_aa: CAWSPGTGGGGYTF

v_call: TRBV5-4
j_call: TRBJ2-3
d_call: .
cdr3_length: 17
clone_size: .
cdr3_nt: TGTGCCAGCAGCTTGGGGGGGGCGACTAGCCCAACAGATACGCAGTATTTT
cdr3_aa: CASSLGGATSPTDTQYF

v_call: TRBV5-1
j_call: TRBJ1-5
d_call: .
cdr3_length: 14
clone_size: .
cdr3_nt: TGCGCCAGCAGCTTGGGGGGGCGCGACCAGCCCCAGCATTTT
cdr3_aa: CASSLGGRDQPQHF

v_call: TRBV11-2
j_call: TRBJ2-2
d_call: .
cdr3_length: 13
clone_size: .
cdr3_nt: TGTGCCAGCAGCGCCCTTACCGGCGGGGAGCTGTTTTTT
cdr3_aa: CASSALTGGELFF

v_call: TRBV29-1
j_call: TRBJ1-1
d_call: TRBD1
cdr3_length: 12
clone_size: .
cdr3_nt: TGCAGCGTTGGGGCAGGGGGCACTGAAGCTTTCTTT
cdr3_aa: CSVGAGGTEAFF

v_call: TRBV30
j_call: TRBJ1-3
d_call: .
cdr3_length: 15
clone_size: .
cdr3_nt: TGTGCCTGGAGCCCTTGGGGGCAGGTTGGAAACACCATATATTTT
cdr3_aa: CAWSPWGQVGNTIYF

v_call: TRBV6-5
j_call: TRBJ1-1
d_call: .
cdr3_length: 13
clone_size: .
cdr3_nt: TGTGCCAGCAGTTCTCGGGGTACGAGTGAAGCTTTCTTT
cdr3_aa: CASSSRGTSEAFF

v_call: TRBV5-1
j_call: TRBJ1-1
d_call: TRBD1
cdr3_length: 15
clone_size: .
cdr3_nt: TGCGCCAGCAGCTTGAACCAACCGGGACAGCTAGAAGCTTTCTTT
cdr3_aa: CASSLNQPGQLEAFF

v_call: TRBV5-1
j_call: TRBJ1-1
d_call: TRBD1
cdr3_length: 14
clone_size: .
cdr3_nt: TGCGCCAGCAGCTTGGGCAGGGGGCCCACTGAAGCTTTCTTT
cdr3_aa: CASSLGRGPTEAFF

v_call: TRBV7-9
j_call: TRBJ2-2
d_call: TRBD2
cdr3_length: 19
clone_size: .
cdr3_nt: TGTGCCAGCAGCTTAGTCCCCCTGTGGGCGGGAGAAGCAACCGGGGAGCTGTTTTTT
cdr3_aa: CASSLVPLWAGEATGELFF

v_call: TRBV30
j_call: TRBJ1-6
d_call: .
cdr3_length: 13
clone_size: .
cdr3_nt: TGTGCCTGGAGGGCAGGATTTAATTCACCCCTCCACTTT
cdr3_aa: CAWRAGFNSPLHF

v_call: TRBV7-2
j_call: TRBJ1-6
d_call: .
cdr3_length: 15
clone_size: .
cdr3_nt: TGTGCCAGCAGCACCGGACTCCTATGGGATTCACCCCTCCACTTT
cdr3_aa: CASSTGLLWDSPLHF

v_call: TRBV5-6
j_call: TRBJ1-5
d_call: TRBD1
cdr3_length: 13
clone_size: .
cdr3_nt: TGTGCCAGCAGCTCGGGACAGGGGAAGCCCCAGCATTTT
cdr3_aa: CASSSGQGKPQHF